Given below is one T cell receptor (beta chain) in context. Here immunoSEQ multiplex PCR was the method, and the copy in TCRdb shows in-frame clones only, minus some. This table holds about 210,000 clones. The data originate from a study of control samples from healthy donors and cancer patients. The length of the CDR3 is 13 residues. Trimming removed 8 bases at V and 12 bases at J, with 23 bases between. In germline, CDR1 is MDHEN, CDR2 SYDVKM. The genes are TRBV28 and TRBJ2-7, with D possibly matching TRBD2 (6 bases). The sequence derives from a woman between 25 and 40 years old in good health. Sequencing was performed on blood. CDR3 DNA: TGTGCCAGCTACCCCGGCGGGACCACAAGGTGGTACTTC. Translated: CASYPGGTTRWYF.